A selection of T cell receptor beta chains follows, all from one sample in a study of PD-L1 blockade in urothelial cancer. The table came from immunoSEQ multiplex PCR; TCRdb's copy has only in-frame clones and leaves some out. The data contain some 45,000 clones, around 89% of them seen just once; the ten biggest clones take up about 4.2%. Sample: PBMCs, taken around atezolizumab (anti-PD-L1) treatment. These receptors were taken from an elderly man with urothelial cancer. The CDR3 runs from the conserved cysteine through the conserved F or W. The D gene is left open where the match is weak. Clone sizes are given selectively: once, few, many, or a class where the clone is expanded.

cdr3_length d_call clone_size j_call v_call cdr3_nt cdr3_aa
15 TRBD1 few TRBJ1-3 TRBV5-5 TGTGCCAGCAGCTTACGACAGGGGTCTGGAAACACCATATATTTT CASSLRQGSGNTIYF
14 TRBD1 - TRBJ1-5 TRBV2 TGTGCCAGCAGTGAAGTGACAGGGAATCAGCCCCAGCATTTT CASSEVTGNQPQHF
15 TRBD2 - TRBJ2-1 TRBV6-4 TGTGCCAGCAGTCCGCGGGAGACCCTACTGAATGAGCAGTTCTTC CASSPRETLLNEQFF
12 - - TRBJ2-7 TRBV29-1 TGCAGCGTTGGGGACACTTTGACAGAGCAGTACTTC CSVGDTLTEQYF
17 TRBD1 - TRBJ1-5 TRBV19 TGTGCCAGTAGTGGAGGGACAGGGGGGTATAGCAATCAGCCCCAGCATTTT CASSGGTGGYSNQPQHF
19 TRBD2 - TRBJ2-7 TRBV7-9 TGTGCCAGCAGCTTAGGGACGACTAAGCGGGAGGGCCTCCGGTACGAGCAGTACTTC CASSLGTTKREGLRYEQYF
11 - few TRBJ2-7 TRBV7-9 TGTGCCAGCAGCTTATACTACGAGCAGTACTTC CASSLYYEQYF
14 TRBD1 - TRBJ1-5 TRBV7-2 TGTGCCAGCAGCCCGACAGGGGGACATCAGCCCCAGCATTTT CASSPTGGHQPQHF
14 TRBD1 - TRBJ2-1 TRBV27 TGTGCCAGCAGTTTCACAGGGGGCGCGGATGAGCAGTTCTTC CASSFTGGADEQFF
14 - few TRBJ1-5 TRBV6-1 TGTGCCAGCAGTGGCCAAGGAGGGTATCAGCCCCAGCATTTT CASSGQGGYQPQHF
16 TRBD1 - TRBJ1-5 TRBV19 TGTGCCAGTAGTATAGATGGGACAGGCCCTAATCAGCCCCAGCATTTT CASSIDGTGPNQPQHF
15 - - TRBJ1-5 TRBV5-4 TGTGCCAGCAGCTTGGGGGGGGAGCGGAATCAGCCCCAGCATTTT CASSLGGERNQPQHF
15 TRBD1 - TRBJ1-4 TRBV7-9 TGTGCCAGCAGCCAACCGGGACAGGGGAGAGAAAAACTGTTTTTT CASSQPGQGREKLFF
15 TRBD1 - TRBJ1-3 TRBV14 TGTGCCAGCAGCCAATACAGGGGAGAGATGTCTGCCATATATTTT CASSQYRGEMSAIYF
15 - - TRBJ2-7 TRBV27 TGTGCCAGCAGTTTATCTTTCGGGGACACCTACGAGCAGTACTTC CASSLSFGDTYEQYF
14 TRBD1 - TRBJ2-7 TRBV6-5 TGTGCCAGCAGAAAAAATCAGGGGGTATACGAGCAGTACTTC CASRKNQGVYEQYF
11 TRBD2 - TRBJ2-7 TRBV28 TGTGCCACCGGGACTACCTACGAGCAGTACTTC CATGTTYEQYF
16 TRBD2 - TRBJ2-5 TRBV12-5 TGTGCTAGTGGTTTGGGGCTAGCGGGAGGTCGAGAGACCCAGTACTTC CASGLGLAGGRETQYF
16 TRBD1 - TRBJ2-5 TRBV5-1 TGCGCCAGCAGCTTGGTGGGGACAGGGGGACGAGAGACCCAGTACTTC CASSLVGTGGRETQYF
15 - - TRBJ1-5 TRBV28 TGTGCCAGCAGCCCGACCAGGGGAAAATGGAAGCCCCAGCATTTT CASSPTRGKWKPQHF
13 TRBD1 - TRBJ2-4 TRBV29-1 TGCAGCGTTGGGGGACAGGGGAAAAACATTCAGTACTTC CSVGGQGKNIQYF
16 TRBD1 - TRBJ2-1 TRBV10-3 TGTGCCACCCAACCCCTCCGGGACAGGGGGCTTAATGAGCAGTTCTTC CATQPLRDRGLNEQFF
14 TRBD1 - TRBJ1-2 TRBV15 TGTGCCACCAGCAGCGGACAGGGGGCCTATGGCTACACCTTC CATSSGQGAYGYTF
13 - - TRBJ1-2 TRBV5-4 TGTGCCAGCAGCGACACAGGGAACTATGGCTACACCTTC CASSDTGNYGYTF
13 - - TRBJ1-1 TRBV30 TGTGCCTGGATTGTACAGGGTGGCACTGAAGCTTTCTTT CAWIVQGGTEAFF
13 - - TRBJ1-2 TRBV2 TGTGCCAGCACTGGGATGAGGGTATACGGCTACACCTTC CASTGMRVYGYTF
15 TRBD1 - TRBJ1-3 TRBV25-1 TGTGCCAGCAGTGAAGAGGGGGCGATTGGAAACACCATATATTTT CASSEEGAIGNTIYF
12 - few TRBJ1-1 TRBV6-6 TGTGCCAGCATTCGGGGGGACACTGAAGCTTTCTTT CASIRGDTEAFF
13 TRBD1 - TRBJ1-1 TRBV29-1 TGCAGCGTTTCGACAGGGGGGGGCACTGAAGCTTTCTTT CSVSTGGGTEAFF
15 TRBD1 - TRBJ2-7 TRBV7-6 TGTGCCAGCAGAGCCGGGACAGGCTTAACCTACGAGCAGTACTTC CASRAGTGLTYEQYF
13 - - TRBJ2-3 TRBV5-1 TGCGCCAGCAGCCTCCCCGGGACAGATACGCAGTATTTT CASSLPGTDTQYF
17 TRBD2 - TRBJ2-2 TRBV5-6 TGTGCCAGCAGCTTAGGTAGCGGGAGGGCGTGGACCGGGGAGCTGTTTTTT CASSLGSGRAWTGELFF
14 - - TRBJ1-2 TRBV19 TGTGCCAGTAGTAGGGGAGTCGGGGACTATGGCTACACCTTC CASSRGVGDYGYTF
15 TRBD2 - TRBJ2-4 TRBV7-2 TGTGCCAGCAGCTCGACTAGCGGGAGAGGGGACATTCAGTACTTC CASSSTSGRGDIQYF
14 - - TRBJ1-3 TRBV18 TGTGCCAGCTCACCACCGGGCCTTGGAAACACCATATATTTT CASSPPGLGNTIYF
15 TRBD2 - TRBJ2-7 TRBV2 TGTGCCAGCAGATTCTTAGCGGGAGGGGTAGGGGAGCAGTACTTC CASRFLAGGVGEQYF
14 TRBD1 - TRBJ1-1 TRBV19 TGTGCCAGCCTCCGGGACAGGGGTAGCACTGAAGCTTTCTTT CASLRDRGSTEAFF
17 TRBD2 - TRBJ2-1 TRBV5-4 TGTGCCAGCAGCTTGGGCCCTAGCGGGAGCTCCTACAATGAGCAGTTCTTC CASSLGPSGSSYNEQFF
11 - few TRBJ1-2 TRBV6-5 TGTGCCAGCAGTTACAAGGGGAACTACACCTTC CASSYKGNYTF
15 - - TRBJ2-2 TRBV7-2 TGTGCCAGCAGCTTAGGTGGGGGCGCAAACGGGGAGCTGTTTTTT CASSLGGGANGELFF
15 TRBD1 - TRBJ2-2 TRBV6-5 TGTGCCAGCAGAAGGACAGGGGGTAACACCGGGGAGCTGTTTTTT CASRRTGGNTGELFF